This T cell receptor beta chain appears in the sequencing data of a study of CD8 T cells in Susac syndrome. FACS enriched CD8+ TEMRA cells, while bulk CD8+ and CD4+ were negatively isolated. The ends lost 6 bases at V and 7 bases at J; junction bases unmatched: 7. The CDR3 is made up of 14 amino acids. After extraction with the RNeasy kit, roughly 0.45 to 1 ug of the RNA was reverse transcribed using random hexamers. TCRdb re-analysed the immunoSEQ multiplex PCR reads in MiXCR, keeping a single row per CDR3 protein. The sample contains around 300,000 distinct CDR3 sequences, about 90% of which appear only once.

The sample taken for sequencing was CD4+ T cells from PBMCs. This clonotype originated in a human donor with multiple sclerosis. The chain combines TRBV12-3 or TRBV12-4 with TRBJ1-5, with 9 nucleotides matching TRBD1. This chain's CDR3 is CASRRTGASQPQHF. For the CDR3, the DNA is TGTGCCAGCAGGAGGACAGGGGCCAGCCAGCCCCAGCATTTT.